The 24 T cell receptor beta chains given below trace back to one sample, sequenced in a study of blood T cell repertoires in COVID-19. Profiled with immunoSEQ multiplex PCR; TCRdb holds only in-frame clones, not every one. The sample lists 200,000 or so clones, around 83% occurring once. Material: peripheral blood. These receptors came from a middle-aged woman with acute or convalescent COVID-19.

The chain recombines TRBV28 with TRBJ2-1; 15 nucleotides agree with TRBD2. J gave up 2 bases and V 8 bases, and 10 bases lay outside the gene matches. In germline, CDR1 is MDHEN, CDR2 SYDVKM. The CDR3 is made up of 18 amino acids. The CDR3 DNA sequence: TGTGCCAGCCGCCCCAGGACTAGCGGGAGGGATACCTACAATGAGCAGTTCTTC. Amino acid sequence: CASRPRTSGRDTYNEQFF.

This chain uses TRBV4-1 with TRBJ1-2; D uncertain. This CDR3 is built from 17 residues. Germline CDR1 MGHRA, CDR2 YSYEKL. V lost 0 bases to trimming and J lost 0 bases, with 14 bases between them. CDR3 DNA sequence: TGCGCCAGCAGCCAAGATCTTGTTTTGGCTGCTAACTATGGCTACACCTTC. Amino acids: CASSQDLVLAANYGYTF.

J is TRBJ2-3 and V is TRBV30, with a tentative D call TRBD1 (5 bases). Germline V gives CDR1 GTSNPN, CDR2 SVGIG (reference sequence). With 3 bases removed from V and 2 bases from J, the gap between germline ends came to 12 bases. This CDR3 region has 14 residues. The CDR3 bases are TGTGCCTGGAGAGCAGGGCTTCTCACAGATACGCAGTATTTT. Amino acids: CAWRAGLLTDTQYF.

The sample holds one count of this clone. The chain has TRBV10-3 and TRBJ1-5, with 12 bases that match TRBD1. The germline gives CDR1 ENHRY, CDR2 SYGVKD. Trimming cost V 6 bases and J 1 base; bases outside gene matches: 10. The CDR3 covers 18 residues. The CDR3 here is CAISPGTGGVWSNQPQHF. DNA of the CDR3: TGTGCCATCAGCCCCGGGACAGGGGGCGTGTGGAGCAATCAGCCCCAGCATTTT.

This chain joins TRBV19 and TRBJ2-4; the D is unclear. This CDR3 is built from 14 residues. V was cut by 4 bases and J by 0 bases, with 7 bases left in between. Germline CDR1 reads LNHDA; CDR2 reads SQIVND (reference sequence). The CDR3 is CASSRARAKNIQYF. CDR3 bases: TGTGCCAGTAGTAGGGCCCGAGCCAAAAACATTCAGTACTTC.

This clone was counted only a few times. The CDR3 region has the DNA TGTGCCAGCAGCTTACCCCCGGGGTGGGGCTCCTACAATGAGCAGTTCTTC. Translated: CASSLPPGWGSYNEQFF. The chain recombines TRBV5-6 with TRBJ2-1, with TRBD2 as a possible D gene (5 bases). The CDR3 runs to 17 residues. Germline CDR1 SGHDT, CDR2 YYEEEE. V gave up 2 bases and J gave up 0 bases, with 15 bases separating them.

The rearrangement links TRBV4-1 to TRBJ1-5; D unclear. V dropped 4 bases and J dropped 4 bases, with 8 bases sitting between them. Germline CDR1 and CDR2: MGHRA and YSYEKL. The CDR3 spans 13 residues. The CDR3 region is CASSPGWNQPQHF. CDR3 coding DNA: TGCGCCAGCAGCCCAGGCTGGAATCAGCCCCAGCATTTT.

V and J are TRBV7-2 and TRBJ2-1; no clear D gene. The CDR3 runs to 14 residues. Germline V gives CDR1 SGHTA, CDR2 FQGNSA. The V end was cut by 5 bases, the J end by 5 bases, with 13 bases between. CDR3 sequence (DNA): TGTGCCAGCAGCCCTAATCTCGTCGACAATGAGCAGTTCTTC. This sequence encodes CASSPNLVDNEQFF.

V and J are TRBV19 and TRBJ1-5, with TRBD1 as a possible D gene (6 bases). Looked up from germline, CDR1 is LNHDA and CDR2 is SQIVND (reference sequence). V shed 9 bases and J shed 1 base, with 16 bases lying between them. CDR3 length: 15 amino acids. CDR3 bases: TGTGCCAGCAACACGGGGACACGGAGCAATCAGCCCCAGCATTTT. Encoded protein: CASNTGTRSNQPQHF.

The J gene is TRBJ1-4, the V gene TRBV10-3; TRBD1 is a possible D gene (5 bases). Trimming removed 4 bases from V and 5 bases from J, with 14 bases in between. Looked up from germline, CDR1 is ENHRY and CDR2 is SYGVKD. This CDR3 spans 15 amino acids. This chain's CDR3 is CAISGDRPQNEKLFF. The CDR3 DNA is TGTGCCATCAGTGGTGACAGACCTCAAAATGAAAAACTGTTTTTT.

This clone appeared a few times. The V gene is TRBV6-5, the J gene TRBJ2-7, with a possible D match to TRBD1 (6 bases). The CDR3 consists of 13 residues. With 10 bases removed from V and 2 bases from J, the gap between germline ends came to 15 bases. CDR1 and CDR2 from the germline V gene are MNHEY and SVGAGI. CDR3 DNA sequence: TGTGCCACTAAGAGGACAGAAGCCTACGAGCAGTACTTC. Translation gives CATKRTEAYEQYF.

The CDR3 coding sequence is TGTGCCTGGAGTAATCTAGGAGCCTACGAGCAGTACTTC. Its protein product is CAWSNLGAYEQYF. The chain combines TRBV30 with TRBJ2-7, with no clear D. Between the trimmed V and J ends, which lost 2 bases and 2 bases, there was a span of 10 bases. Germline CDR1 GTSNPN, CDR2 SVGIG (reference sequence). The CDR3 runs 13 residues.

This sequence joins TRBV7-8 and TRBJ2-7; 12 nucleotides line up with TRBD2. CDR1 SGHVS and CDR2 FQNEAQ come from the germline V gene. The CDR3 has 17 amino acids. Germline trimming cut 4 bases from V and 3 bases from J; bases unmatched to any gene: 10. CDR3 nucleotide sequence: TGTGCCAGCAGCTCCGCTAGCGGGAGGGAAGGGGGCTACGAGCAGTACTTC. Amino acids: CASSSASGREGGYEQYF.

Here the CDR3 DNA reads TGTGCCAGCAGCTTAGGTGGGGCGGGGGGCACAGATACGCAGTATTTT. This translates into CASSLGGAGGTDTQYF. V and J are TRBV11-2 and TRBJ2-3, with 7 bases fitting TRBD2. Germline trimming cut 1 base from V and 1 base from J; bases unmatched to any gene: 5. Per the germline V gene, CDR1 is SGHAT and CDR2 is FQNNGV. The CDR3 runs to 16 residues.

The V call is TRBV24-1, the J call TRBJ1-5; perhaps TRBD1 as D (6 bases). Trimming took off 3 bases at V and 6 bases at J, with 20 bases between the two ends. Looked up from germline, CDR1 is KGHDR and CDR2 is SFDVKD. The CDR3 has 17 amino acids. The CDR3 region is CATSDVPRGAGIQPQHF. The CDR3 bases are TGTGCCACCAGTGATGTCCCTCGGGGGGCCGGTATTCAGCCCCAGCATTTT.

This clone was counted a few times. The V gene is TRBV29-1, the J gene TRBJ2-5; possible D gene TRBD2, 5 bases. CDR3 length: 14 residues. Germline CDR1 SQVTM, CDR2 ANQGSEA. V was shortened by 6 bases and J by 5 bases, with 19 bases between the two germline ends. CDR3 loop: CSVGIWQEGETQYF. The CDR3 coding sequence is TGCAGCGTCGGGATCTGGCAGGAAGGGGAGACCCAGTACTTC. The variable domain in full, completed from reference TRBV29-1 and TRBJ2-5, reads SAVISQKPSRDICQRGTSLTIQCQVDSQVTMMFWYRQQPGQSLTLIATANQGSEATYESGFVIDKFPISRPNLTFSTLTVSNMSPEDSSIYLCSVGIWQEGETQYFGPGTRLLVL.

V and J are TRBV25-1 and TRBJ2-3, with D unclear. The CDR3 contains 13 residues. The V gene lost 1 base and the J gene lost 2 bases, with 4 bases spanning the gap. The germline V gene encodes CDR1 MGHDK and CDR2 SYGVNS. The CDR3 here is CASSESLTDTQYF. For the CDR3, the DNA is TGTGCCAGCAGTGAATCACTCACAGATACGCAGTATTTT.

The chain recombines TRBV15 with TRBJ2-2; D not certain. CDR1 LNHNV and CDR2 YYDKDF come from the germline V gene (reference sequence). Trimming shortened V by 0 bases and J by 7 bases, and 15 bases separated the two germline ends. This CDR3 has 16 amino acids. Written as DNA, the CDR3 is TGTGCCACCAGCAGAGATCAGAGAAAATCGGGCGGGGAGCTGTTTTTT. Its protein product is CATSRDQRKSGGELFF.

The chain has TRBV12-3 or TRBV12-4 and TRBJ2-7, with TRBD2 identical over 8 bases. The CDR3 covers 13 residues. J was trimmed by 3 bases and V by 10 bases; bases with no gene match: 8. In nucleotides, the CDR3 is TGTGCCATCGGGGTAGCGGGAATCTACGAGCAGTACTTC. Translating gives CAIGVAGIYEQYF.

The J gene is TRBJ2-1, the V gene TRBV5-1; 10 bases agree with TRBD1. CDR1 and CDR2 (germline): SGHRS, YFSETQ. The CDR3 is 16 residues long. Trimming at V came to 2 bases and at J to 2 bases, leaving 4 bases not matched to a gene. The CDR3 is CASSLRQGATYNEQFF. As DNA, the CDR3 is TGCGCCAGCAGCTTAAGACAGGGGGCAACCTACAATGAGCAGTTCTTC. Complete variable domain (other parts from reference TRBV5-1 and TRBJ2-1): KAGVTQTPRYLIKTRGQQVTLSCSPISGHRSVSWYQQTPGQGLQFLFEYFSETQRNKGNFPGRFSGRQFSNSRSEMNVSTLELGDSALYLCASSLRQGATYNEQFFGPGTRLTVL.

The chain recombines TRBV18 with TRBJ2-2; D is possibly TRBD1 (5 bases). Trimming shortened V by 5 bases and J by 6 bases, and 13 bases separated the two germline ends. CDR1 and CDR2 (germline): KGHSH, LQKENI. The CDR3 is 14 amino acids. In DNA, the CDR3 is TGTGCCAGCTCAGATCAGGGTATCGCCGGGGAGCTGTTTTTT. Its translation is CASSDQGIAGELFF.

The chain is built from TRBV19 and TRBJ2-7, with a tentative D call TRBD2 (5 bases). CDR3 size: 15 residues. V was cut by 2 bases and J by 2 bases, with 13 bases left in between. Germline V gives CDR1 LNHDA, CDR2 SQIVND (reference sequence). CDR3 coding DNA: TGTGCCAGTAGTATAATATCAGGAGGCACCTACGAGCAGTACTTC. This translates into CASSIISGGTYEQYF. The whole variable domain, remainder taken from reference TRBV19 and TRBJ2-7, is DGGITQSPKYLFRKEGQNVTLSCEQNLNHDAMYWYRQDPGQGLRLIYYSQIVNDFQKGDIAEGYSVSREKKESFPLTVTSAQKNPTAFYLCASSIISGGTYEQYFGPGTRLTVT.

The J gene is TRBJ2-5, the V gene TRBV5-5, with a possible D match to TRBD1 (6 bases). V lost 4 bases, J lost 2 bases, and 9 bases lay in between. The CDR3 has 13 amino acids. Germline assignment: CDR1 SGHKS and CDR2 YYEKEE (reference sequence). The CDR3 region is CASSHRGQETQYF. The CDR3 DNA reads TGTGCCAGCAGCCATAGGGGGCAAGAGACCCAGTACTTC.

The CDR3 DNA reads TGTGCCAGCAGAGACCCTACTACCATAGGACAGTCCTATGGCTACACCTTC. The encoded protein is CASRDPTTIGQSYGYTF. This chain joins TRBV28 and TRBJ1-2, with D maybe TRBD1 (6 bases). Germline CDR1 reads MDHEN; CDR2 reads SYDVKM. The CDR3 loop spans 17 amino acids. V was clipped by 6 bases and J by 4 bases, with 24 bases between them.